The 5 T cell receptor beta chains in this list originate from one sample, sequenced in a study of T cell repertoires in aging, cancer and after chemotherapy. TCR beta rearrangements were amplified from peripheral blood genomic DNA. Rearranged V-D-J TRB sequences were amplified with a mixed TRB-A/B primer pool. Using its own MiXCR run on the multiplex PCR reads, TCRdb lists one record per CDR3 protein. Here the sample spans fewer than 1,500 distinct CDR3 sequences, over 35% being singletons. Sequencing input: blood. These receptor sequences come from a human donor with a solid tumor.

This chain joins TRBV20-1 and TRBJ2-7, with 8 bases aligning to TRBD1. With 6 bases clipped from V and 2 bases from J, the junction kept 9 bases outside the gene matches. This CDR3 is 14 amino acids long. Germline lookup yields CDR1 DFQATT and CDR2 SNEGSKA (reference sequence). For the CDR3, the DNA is TGCAGTGCCAGATGGGACAGGATCCCCTACGAGCAGTACTTC. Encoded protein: CSARWDRIPYEQYF.

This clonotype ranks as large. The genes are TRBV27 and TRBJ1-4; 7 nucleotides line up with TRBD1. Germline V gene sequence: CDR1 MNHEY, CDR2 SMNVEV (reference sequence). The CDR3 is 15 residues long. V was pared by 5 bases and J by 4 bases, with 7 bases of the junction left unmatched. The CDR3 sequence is CASSAPGGYNEKLFF. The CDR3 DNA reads TGTGCCAGCAGTGCCCCAGGGGGTTATAATGAAAAACTGTTTTTT.

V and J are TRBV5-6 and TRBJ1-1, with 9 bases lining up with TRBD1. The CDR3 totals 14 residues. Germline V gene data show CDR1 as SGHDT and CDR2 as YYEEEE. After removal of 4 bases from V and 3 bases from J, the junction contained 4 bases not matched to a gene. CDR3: CASSPWTGDTEAFF. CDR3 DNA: TGTGCCAGCAGCCCCTGGACAGGGGACACTGAAGCTTTCTTT.

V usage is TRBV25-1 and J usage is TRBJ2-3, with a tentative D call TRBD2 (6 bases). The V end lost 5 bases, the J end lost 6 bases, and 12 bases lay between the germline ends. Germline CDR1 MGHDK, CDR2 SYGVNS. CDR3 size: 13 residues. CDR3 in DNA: TGTGCCAGCAGTCCTCCGGGAGTGGATACGCAGTATTTT. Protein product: CASSPPGVDTQYF.

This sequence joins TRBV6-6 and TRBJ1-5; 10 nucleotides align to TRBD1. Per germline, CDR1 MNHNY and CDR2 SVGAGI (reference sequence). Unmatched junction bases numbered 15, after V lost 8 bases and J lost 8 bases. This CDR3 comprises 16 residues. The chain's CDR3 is CASAPWTGGIGKPQHF. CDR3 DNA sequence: TGTGCCAGCGCCCCCTGGACAGGGGGAATTGGTAAGCCCCAGCATTTT.